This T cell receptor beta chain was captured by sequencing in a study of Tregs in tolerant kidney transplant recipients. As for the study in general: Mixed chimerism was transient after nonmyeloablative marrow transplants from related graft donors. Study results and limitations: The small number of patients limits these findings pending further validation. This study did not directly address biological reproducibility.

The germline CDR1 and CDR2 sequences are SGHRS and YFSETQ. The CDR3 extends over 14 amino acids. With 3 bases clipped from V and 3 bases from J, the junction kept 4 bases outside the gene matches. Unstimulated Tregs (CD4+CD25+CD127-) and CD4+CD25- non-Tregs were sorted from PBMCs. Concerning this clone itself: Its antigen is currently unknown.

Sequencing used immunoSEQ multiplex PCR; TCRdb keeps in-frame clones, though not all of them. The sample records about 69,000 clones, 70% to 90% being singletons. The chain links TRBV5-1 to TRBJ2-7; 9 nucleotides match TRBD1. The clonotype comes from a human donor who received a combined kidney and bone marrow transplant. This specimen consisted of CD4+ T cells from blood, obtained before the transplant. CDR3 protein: CASSSGQGIYEQYF. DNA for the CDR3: TGCGCCAGCAGCTCGGGACAGGGTATCTACGAGCAGTACTTC.